The clone carrying this T cell receptor (beta chain) has at least ten counts. Its antigen is unidentified. The record originates from a study of cytomegalovirus exposure and HLA in healthy donors. The V gene lost 4 bases and the J gene lost 0 bases, with 9 bases spanning the gap. From germline, CDR1 is MGHDK and CDR2 SYGVNS. The CDR3 length is 14 residues. Notes on the study in general: Several of the most significant clusters were apparently associated with common viral pathogens in a later analysis. Rarity held for most TCR sequences, but there were some public TCRs that occurred in many donors. On later analysis, the bulk of CMV-associated TCR beta chains appeared to be HLA-restricted. One variant, a missense change in DCLRE1C, was linked in a later analysis to TCR beta V- and J-gene trimming.

Vbeta (60) and Jbeta (13) primers were used in the PCR. The data were produced by immunoSEQ multiplex PCR, yet TCRdb's version contains in-frame clones alone and is incomplete. The repertoire holds about 130,000 clones, around 80% seen once, with approximately 2% in the top ten. The receptor comes from a man aged 45-65 years in good health and CMV-seronegative. This chain connects TRBV25-1 to TRBJ1-1, with D perhaps matching TRBD1 (5 bases). The sequenced material came from PBMCs. DNA for the CDR3: TGTGCCAGCAGTGCCCTCAGGGTGAACACTGAAGCTTTCTTT. It specifies CASSALRVNTEAFF.